A single sample is the source of the 27 T cell receptor beta chains below, sequenced in a study of control samples from healthy donors and cancer patients. TCRdb keeps only in-frame clones here, not all; method: immunoSEQ multiplex PCR. Counted here are some 40,000 clones, around 88% occurring once; the ten biggest clones make up 20% to 25%. Material: PBMCs. The receptors derive from a woman aged 55-69 years with lung cancer.

V and J are TRBV2 and TRBJ2-5; perhaps D is TRBD1 or TRBD2 (6 bases each). The CDR3 has 15 amino acids. Germline V lookup: CDR1 SNHLY, CDR2 FYNNEI. V lost 3 bases and J lost 3, with 14 bases in between. The CDR3 sequence is CASSESPGEEETQYF. As DNA, the CDR3 is TGTGCCAGCAGTGAGTCCCCAGGGGAGGAAGAGACCCAGTACTTC.

This chain joins TRBV19 and TRBJ2-1, with D perhaps TRBD2 (6 bases). Per the germline V gene, CDR1 is LNHDA and CDR2 is SQIVND (reference sequence). Deletions cut 7 bases from V and 6 bases from J, with 13 bases between. The CDR3 totals 13 residues. CDR3 loop: CASTVARGNEQFF. CDR3 nucleotide sequence: TGTGCCAGTACCGTAGCGCGGGGCAATGAGCAGTTCTTC.

The chain employs TRBV14 and TRBJ2-1; D is uncertain. This CDR3 is built from 14 residues. The V end was cut by 4 bases, the J end by 4 bases, with 11 bases between. Germline CDR1 SGHDN, CDR2 FVKESK. The CDR3 reads CASSLLGGYNEQFF. The CDR3 nucleotides are TGTGCCAGCAGCCTCCTCGGTGGATACAATGAGCAGTTCTTC.

Points on this clone: The conserved closing phenylalanine or tryptophan is absent in this CDR3, likely reflecting a read error. The limits of the CDR3 on the DNA are not certain, so only TCRdb's listed CDR3 is given. This chain joins TRBV7-3 and TRBJ1-1. The CDR3 length is 11 residues, termini included. The germline CDR1 and CDR2 sequences are SGHTA and FQGTGA. The CDR3: CASSFLNRLHS.

The chain has TRBV11-2 and TRBJ2-5, with 7 bases that match TRBD1. The V gene end was trimmed by 3 bases and the J gene end by 7 bases; junction bases not matched to a gene: 14. Germline V gene data show CDR1 as SGHAT and CDR2 as FQNNGV. The CDR3 is 16 amino acids. CDR3 in amino acids: CASSLVPGQIRVTQYF. The DNA for the CDR3 is TGTGCCAGCAGCTTGGTCCCGGGACAGATCCGAGTGACCCAGTACTTC.

This clone was found a few times. V gene TRBV12-3 or TRBV12-4 combines with J gene TRBJ1-1; D uncertain. This CDR3 contains 13 residues. V shed 3 bases and J shed 1 base, with 6 bases lying between them. The CDR3 region is CASSFSANTEAFF. As DNA, the CDR3 is TGTGCCAGCAGTTTTTCAGCGAACACTGAAGCTTTCTTT.

The chain is built from TRBV5-1 and TRBJ1-4; D ambiguous. V was cut by 0 bases and J by 0 bases, with 6 bases left in between. Germline values: CDR1 SGHRS, CDR2 YFSETQ. The CDR3 sequence is 15 residues long. CDR3 protein: CASSLDLATNEKLFF. CDR3 DNA: TGCGCCAGCAGCTTGGATCTGGCAACTAATGAAAAACTGTTTTTT. Variable domain in full (rest from reference TRBV5-1 and TRBJ1-4): KAGVTQTPRYLIKTRGQQVTLSCSPISGHRSVSWYQQTPGQGLQFLFEYFSETQRNKGNFPGRFSGRQFSNSRSEMNVSTLELGDSALYLCASSLDLATNEKLFFGSGTQLSVL.

CDR3 sequence: CASSLAGTGGFAEQYF. The DNA for the CDR3 is TGTGCCAGCAGCTTAGCCGGGACAGGGGGTTTTGCCGAGCAGTACTTC. The V gene is TRBV7-6, the J gene TRBJ2-7; TRBD1 aligns across 11 bases. The CDR3 is 16 residues long. Germline loops: CDR1 SGHVS, CDR2 FNYEAQ. J gave up 6 bases and V 0 bases, and 7 bases lay outside the gene matches.

The chain links TRBV30 to TRBJ2-3; D might be TRBD2 (6 bases). V lost 2 bases to trimming and J lost 1 base, with 10 bases between them. CDR1 and CDR2 from the germline V gene are GTSNPN and SVGIG (reference sequence). CDR3 size: 14 residues. The CDR3 here is CAWSPSGGTDTQYF. The CDR3 DNA reads as TGTGCCTGGAGTCCCTCGGGAGGCACAGATACGCAGTATTTT.

The rearrangement links TRBV15 to TRBJ2-7; a weak D match, TRBD2 (5 bases). V was cut by 1 base and J by 1 base, with 11 bases left in between. The CDR3 contains 15 residues. The germline V gene has CDR1 LNHNV and CDR2 YYDKDF (reference sequence). For the CDR3, the DNA is TGTGCCACCAGCAGAGTGGATAGCGCATCCTACGAGCAGTACTTC. It specifies CATSRVDSASYEQYF. The full variable domain, rest sourced from reference TRBV15 and TRBJ2-7, is DAMVIQNPRYQVTQFGKPVTLSCSQTLNHNVMYWYQQKSSQAPKLLFHYYDKDFNNEADTPDNFQSRRPNTSFCFLDIRSPGLGDTAMYLCATSRVDSASYEQYFGPGTRLTVT.

The genes are TRBV27 and TRBJ2-2; 10 nucleotides agree with TRBD1. Germline V gives CDR1 MNHEY, CDR2 SMNVEV (reference sequence). V lost 5 bases and J lost 6; bases outside the gene matches: 3. This CDR3 is 14 amino acids long. The CDR3 DNA follows: TGTGCCAGCAGTCGAGACAGGGGGCCCGGGGAGCTGTTTTTT. Translating gives CASSRDRGPGELFF.

This rearrangement joins TRBV7-2 to TRBJ1-2; the match to TRBD1 covers 7 bases. The CDR3 sequence is 16 residues long. In germline, CDR1 is SGHTA, CDR2 FQGNSA. With V trimmed by 4 bases and J by 7 bases, 15 bases remained unmatched. The CDR3 DNA is TGTGCCAGCAGCTCTAGGTCTGGGCAGGGGGGAGGTGGCTACACCTTC. It translates to CASSSRSGQGGGGYTF.

Note on this clone: Different DNA sequences within this sample yield the same CDR3. The rearrangement links TRBV5-1 to TRBJ2-6; D gene ambiguous. V gave up 4 bases and J gave up 1 base, with 6 bases separating them. CDR3 length: 14 amino acids. CDR1 SGHRS and CDR2 YFSETQ come from the germline V gene. The CDR3 reads CASSADSGANVLTF. Here the CDR3 DNA reads TGCGCCAGCAGCGCAGATTCTGGGGCCAACGTCCTGACTTTC. Full variable domain (outside the CDR3, taken from reference TRBV5-1 and TRBJ2-6): KAGVTQTPRYLIKTRGQQVTLSCSPISGHRSVSWYQQTPGQGLQFLFEYFSETQRNKGNFPGRFSGRQFSNSRSEMNVSTLELGDSALYLCASSADSGANVLTFGAGSRLTVL.

This clone was detected once. This chain joins TRBV3-1 (or the pseudogene TRBV3-2) and TRBJ2-5; 9 nucleotides match TRBD1. The germline V gene has CDR1 LGHDT and CDR2 YNNKEL (reference sequence). V lost 1 base, J lost 5 bases, and 5 bases stayed unmatched. The CDR3 is 15 residues long. The CDR3 loop is CASSQGDRDMETQYF. CDR3 in DNA: TGTGCCAGCAGCCAAGGGGACAGGGATATGGAGACCCAGTACTTC.

This chain joins TRBV18 and TRBJ1-5; D gene unclear. The CDR3 loop spans 12 amino acids. Germline-derived CDR1 and CDR2 are KGHSH and LQKENI. V was cut by 3 bases and J by 5 bases, with 5 bases left in between. Here the CDR3 reads CASSPRDQPQHF. The CDR3 DNA reads TGTGCCAGCTCACCTAGGGATCAGCCCCAGCATTTT.

This clone has just a few counts. J is TRBJ1-1 and V is TRBV19; D is undetermined. The germline V gene encodes CDR1 LNHDA and CDR2 SQIVND (reference sequence). The CDR3 totals 15 residues. V dropped 7 bases and J dropped 3 bases, with 18 bases sitting between them. CDR3 protein: CASNEQALGYTEAFF. The CDR3 DNA reads TGTGCCAGTAACGAGCAGGCCTTAGGGTACACTGAAGCTTTCTTT.

The chain carries TRBV2 and TRBJ2-2, with a weak D call TRBD1 (6 bases). This CDR3 has 13 residues. V lost 6 bases and J 8 bases, leaving 13 bases between the germline ends. CDR1 is SNHLY and CDR2 is FYNNEI in the germline V gene. The CDR3 DNA follows: TGTGCCAGCAGCGGGACATGGGGTGGGGAGCTGTTTTTT. Encoded protein: CASSGTWGGELFF.

This clone was detected only a few times. The rearrangement joins TRBV28 to TRBJ1-1; TRBD1 agrees at 7 bases. Germline-derived CDR1 and CDR2 are MDHEN and SYDVKM. V lost 9 bases and J lost 0; bases outside the gene matches: 16. The CDR3 extends over 17 amino acids. The CDR3 DNA reads as TGTGCCAGTTTCCTCCCTGGGACAGTCCGCATGAACACTGAAGCTTTCTTT. It codes for CASFLPGTVRMNTEAFF.

The chain carries TRBV18 and TRBJ1-1; D is possibly TRBD1 (6 bases). V was pared by 2 bases and J by 0 bases, with 13 bases between. The CDR3 runs 16 residues. CDR1 KGHSH and CDR2 LQKENI come from the germline V gene. In nucleotides, the CDR3 is TGTGCCAGCTCACCATCGGGGGCGCATTTGAACACTGAAGCTTTCTTT. Translation: CASSPSGAHLNTEAFF. Based on the CDR3 plus reference TRBV18 and TRBJ1-1, the full variable domain is NAGVMQNPRHLVRRRGQEARLRCSPMKGHSHVYWYRQLPEEGLKFMVYLQKENIIDESGMPKERFSAEFPKEGPSILRIQQVVRGDSAAYFCASSPSGAHLNTEAFFGQGTRLTVV.

With respect to this clone: The sample has other DNA sequences that encode this CDR3 too. CDR3 sequence (DNA): TGTGCCAGCAGTTTACGGGTCAATCAGCCCCAGCATTTT. This codes for CASSLRVNQPQHF. The chain is built from TRBV12-3 or TRBV12-4 and TRBJ1-5; no definite D call. The CDR3 totals 13 residues. The V and J ends lost 2 bases and 3 bases respectively, with 5 bases between them.

The V and J genes are TRBV7-5 and TRBJ2-7; the table's D call, TRBD1, was not checked against the DNA. TRBV7-5 is recorded as a pseudogene. The CDR3 is made up of 22 amino acids. CDR3 sequence: CARRKKKHYGTGLSASSYEQYF. DNA of the CDR3: TGTGCCAGAAGAAAAAAAAAGCACTACGGGACAGGGTTGTCGGCAAGTTCCTACGAGCAGTACTTC.

V usage is TRBV7-2 and J usage is TRBJ1-2; 7 bases fit TRBD1. The CDR3 is 15 amino acids. Per the germline V gene, CDR1 is SGHTA and CDR2 is FQGNSA. The junction had 10 bases not matched to a gene; V was cut back by 5 bases and J by 4 bases. The CDR3 reads CASSPRQGGGYGYTF. CDR3 nucleotide sequence: TGTGCCAGCAGCCCTCGACAGGGAGGCGGCTATGGCTACACCTTC.

The rearrangement joins TRBV20-1 to TRBJ1-2; D uncertain. Germline CDR1 is DFQATT and CDR2 is SNEGSKA (reference sequence). The length of the CDR3 is 11 residues. V lost 8 bases and J lost 6, with 13 bases in between. CDR3 residues: CSTSPVDGYTF. DNA for the CDR3: TGCAGTACGTCCCCCGTCGATGGCTACACCTTC.

The chain uses TRBV5-1 and TRBJ2-2, with D possibly matching TRBD1 (5 bases). The germline V and J ends were trimmed by 2 bases and 5 bases, with 7 bases remaining between them. CDR3 length: 13 residues. Germline values: CDR1 SGHRS, CDR2 YFSETQ. CDR3 protein: CASSFQGTGELFF. The CDR3 region has the DNA TGCGCCAGCAGCTTTCAGGGTACCGGGGAGCTGTTTTTT.

The V call is TRBV18, the J call TRBJ2-7; a possible D gene is TRBD2 (6 bases). The CDR3 is 14 residues long. Trimming removed 2 bases at V and 1 base at J, with 9 bases between. CDR1 is KGHSH, CDR2 LQKENI, per germline. The CDR3 nucleotides are TGTGCCAGCTCACCAGGGGACTGGTCCTACGAGCAGTACTTC. Residues: CASSPGDWSYEQYF. Filled out from reference TRBV18 and TRBJ2-7, the complete variable domain reads NAGVMQNPRHLVRRRGQEARLRCSPMKGHSHVYWYRQLPEEGLKFMVYLQKENIIDESGMPKERFSAEFPKEGPSILRIQQVVRGDSAAYFCASSPGDWSYEQYFGPGTRLTVT.

This chain connects TRBV3-1 (or the pseudogene TRBV3-2) to TRBJ2-7; TRBD2 aligns across 8 bases. The CDR3 is made up of 16 amino acids. Germline CDR1 and CDR2: LGHDT and YNNKEL (reference sequence). The trim removed 3 bases at V and 0 bases at J, leaving 7 bases unmatched. The CDR3 reads CASSQGSGVLSYEQYF. The CDR3, as DNA: TGTGCCAGCAGCCAGGGTAGCGGGGTTCTCTCCTACGAGCAGTACTTC.

This clone was picked up a small number of times. Other DNA sequences in the sample encode the same CDR3. The chain links TRBV19 to TRBJ1-5; D remains ambiguous. The CDR3 has 13 residues. Trimming stripped 2 bases from V and 4 bases from J, with 6 bases between. Germline V gives CDR1 LNHDA, CDR2 SQIVND (reference sequence). CDR3 in amino acids: CASSILGNQPQHF. Here the CDR3 DNA reads TGTGCCAGTAGTATATTGGGGAATCAGCCCCAGCATTTT.